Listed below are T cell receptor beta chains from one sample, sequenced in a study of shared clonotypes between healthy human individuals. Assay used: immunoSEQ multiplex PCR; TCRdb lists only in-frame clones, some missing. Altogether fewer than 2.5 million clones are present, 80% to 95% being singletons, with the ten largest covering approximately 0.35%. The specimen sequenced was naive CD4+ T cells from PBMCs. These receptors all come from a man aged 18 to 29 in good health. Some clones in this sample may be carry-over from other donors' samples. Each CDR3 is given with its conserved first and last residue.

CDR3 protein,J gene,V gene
CSVVVLLAGGSDNEQFF,TRBJ2-1,TRBV29-1
CASSYGTLGEAFF,TRBJ1-1,TRBV28
CAWSRQDFNEKLFF,TRBJ1-4,TRBV30
CASSLAYGGRSYNEQFF,TRBJ2-1,TRBV7-9
CASSLGTGPLAKNIQYF,TRBJ2-4,TRBV7-9
CASFALTEQFF,TRBJ2-1,TRBV28
CASRGQGTGANVLTF,TRBJ2-6,TRBV28
CASSPQGHLTNYGYTF,TRBJ1-2,TRBV18
CASSLAQKLSSYNEQFF,TRBJ2-1,TRBV5-1
CASSYRDSTYEQYF,TRBJ2-7,TRBV6-5
CASSLPTSGEQFF,TRBJ2-1,TRBV28
CASSQVARANEKLFF,TRBJ1-4,TRBV4-1
CASSPPEFNEKLFF,TRBJ1-4,TRBV18
CASSTRQSTYEQYF,TRBJ2-7,TRBV9
CASSVGNTIYF,TRBJ1-3,TRBV2
CASSVDPARSYEQYF,TRBJ2-7,TRBV9
CASRRDTGAYEQYF,TRBJ2-7,TRBV10-1
CASSLRGYEQYF,TRBJ2-7,TRBV28
CASSERLGQGGRELFF,TRBJ2-2,TRBV6-1
CASSMYPGPMADTQYF,TRBJ2-3,TRBV19
CASSFSGISFGYTF,TRBJ1-2,TRBV6-1
CAISTSGGLGPQHF,TRBJ1-5,TRBV10-3
CASSLARGQPQHF,TRBJ1-5,TRBV7-8
CASSPKGRQSTDTQYF,TRBJ2-3,TRBV6-6
CASTPWGAGETQYF,TRBJ2-5,TRBV6-1
CAGSFSGYEQYF,TRBJ2-7,TRBV7-3
CASSLSFSYGYTF,TRBJ1-2,TRBV5-1